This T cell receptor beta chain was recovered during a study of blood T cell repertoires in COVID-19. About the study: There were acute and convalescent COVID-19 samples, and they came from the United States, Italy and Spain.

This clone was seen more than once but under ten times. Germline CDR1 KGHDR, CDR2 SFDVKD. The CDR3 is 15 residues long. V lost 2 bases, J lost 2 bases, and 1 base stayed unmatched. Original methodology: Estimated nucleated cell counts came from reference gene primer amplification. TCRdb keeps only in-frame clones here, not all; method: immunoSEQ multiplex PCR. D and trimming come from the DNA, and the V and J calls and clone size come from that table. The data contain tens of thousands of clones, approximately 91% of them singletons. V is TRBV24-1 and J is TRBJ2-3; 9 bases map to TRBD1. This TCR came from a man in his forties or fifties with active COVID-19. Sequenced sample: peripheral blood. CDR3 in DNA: TGTGCCACCAGTGATTCACAGGGGGCCACAGATACGCAGTATTTT. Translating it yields CATSDSQGATDTQYF.